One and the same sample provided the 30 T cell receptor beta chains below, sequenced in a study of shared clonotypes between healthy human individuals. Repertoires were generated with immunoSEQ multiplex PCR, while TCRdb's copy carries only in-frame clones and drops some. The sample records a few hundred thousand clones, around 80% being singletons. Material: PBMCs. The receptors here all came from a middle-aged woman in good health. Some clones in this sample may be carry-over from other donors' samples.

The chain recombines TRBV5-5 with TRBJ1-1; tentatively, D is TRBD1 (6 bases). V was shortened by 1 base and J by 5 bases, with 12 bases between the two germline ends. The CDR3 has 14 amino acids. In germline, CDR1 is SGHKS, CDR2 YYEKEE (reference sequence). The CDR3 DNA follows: TGTGCCAGCAGCTTGAGGGGGGCGGGAACTGAAGCTTTCTTT. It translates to CASSLRGAGTEAFF.

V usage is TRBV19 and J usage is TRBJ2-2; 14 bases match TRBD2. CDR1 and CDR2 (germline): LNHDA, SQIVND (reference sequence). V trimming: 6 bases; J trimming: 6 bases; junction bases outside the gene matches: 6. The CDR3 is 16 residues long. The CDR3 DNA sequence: TGTGCCAGTAGAGGGACTAGCGGGAGATGGGCCGGGGAGCTGTTTTTT. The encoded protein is CASRGTSGRWAGELFF.

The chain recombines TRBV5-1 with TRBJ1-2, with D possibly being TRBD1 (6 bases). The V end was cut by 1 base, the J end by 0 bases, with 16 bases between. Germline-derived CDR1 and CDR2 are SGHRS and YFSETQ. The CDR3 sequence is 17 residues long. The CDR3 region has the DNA TGCGCCAGCAGCTTGCGAATCACAGGGAATTCTAACTATGGCTACACCTTC. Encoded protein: CASSLRITGNSNYGYTF.

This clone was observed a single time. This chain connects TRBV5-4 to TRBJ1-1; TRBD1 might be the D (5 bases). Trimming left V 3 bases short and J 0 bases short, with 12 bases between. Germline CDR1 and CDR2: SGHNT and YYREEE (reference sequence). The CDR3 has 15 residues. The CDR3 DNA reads TGTGCCAGCAGCTCCAGGGAGACCCTGAACACTGAAGCTTTCTTT. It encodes CASSSRETLNTEAFF.

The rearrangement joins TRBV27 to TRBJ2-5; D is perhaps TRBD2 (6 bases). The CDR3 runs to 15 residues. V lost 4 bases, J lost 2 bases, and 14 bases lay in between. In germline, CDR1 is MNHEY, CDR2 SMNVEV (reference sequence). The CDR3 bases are TGTGCCAGCAGTTCGGGGGAGGCTTTTCAAGAGACCCAGTACTTC. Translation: CASSSGEAFQETQYF.

CDR3 residues: CASSLLGAAGNTIYF. The CDR3 nucleotides are TGTGCCAGCAGCTTACTGGGGGCGGCTGGAAACACCATATATTTT. This chain uses TRBV7-6 with TRBJ1-3; D may be TRBD1 (6 bases). V lost 2 bases and J lost 2, with 10 bases in between. Germline lookup yields CDR1 SGHVS and CDR2 FNYEAQ. This CDR3 region has 15 residues.

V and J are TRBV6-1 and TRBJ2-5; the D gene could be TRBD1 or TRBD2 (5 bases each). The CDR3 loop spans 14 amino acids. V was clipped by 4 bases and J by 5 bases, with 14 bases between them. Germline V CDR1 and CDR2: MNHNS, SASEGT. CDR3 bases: TGTGCCAGCAGTGCTCTCGATTGGGGGGAGACCCAGTACTTC. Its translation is CASSALDWGETQYF.

The CDR3 is CASRVRGRERFSDTQYF. CDR3 sequence (DNA): TGTGCCAGCCGGGTTCGGGGGCGGGAGAGGTTTTCAGATACGCAGTATTTT. This chain links TRBV11-2 with TRBJ2-3, with D possibly TRBD2 on 7 matching bases. CDR3 size: 17 residues. Per germline, CDR1 SGHAT and CDR2 FQNNGV. V was pared by 8 bases and J by 4 bases, with 25 bases between.

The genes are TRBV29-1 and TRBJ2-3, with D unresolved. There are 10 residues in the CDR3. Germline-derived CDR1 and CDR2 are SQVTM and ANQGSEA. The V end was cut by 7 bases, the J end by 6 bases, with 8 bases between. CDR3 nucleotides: TGCAGCGCTGCTACGGATACGCAGTATTTT. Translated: CSAATDTQYF.

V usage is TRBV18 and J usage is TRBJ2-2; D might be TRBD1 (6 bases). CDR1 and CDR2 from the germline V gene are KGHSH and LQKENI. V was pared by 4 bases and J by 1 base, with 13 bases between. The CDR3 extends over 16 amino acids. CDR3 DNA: TGTGCCAGCTCACTACAGGGTTCCCTGAACACCGGGGAGCTGTTTTTT. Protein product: CASSLQGSLNTGELFF.

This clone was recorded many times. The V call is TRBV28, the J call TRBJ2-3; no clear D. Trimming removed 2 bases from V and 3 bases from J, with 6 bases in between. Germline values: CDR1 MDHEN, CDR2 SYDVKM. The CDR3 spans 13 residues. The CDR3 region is CASSLALTDTQYF. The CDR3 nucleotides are TGTGCCAGCAGTTTAGCGTTGACAGATACGCAGTATTTT.

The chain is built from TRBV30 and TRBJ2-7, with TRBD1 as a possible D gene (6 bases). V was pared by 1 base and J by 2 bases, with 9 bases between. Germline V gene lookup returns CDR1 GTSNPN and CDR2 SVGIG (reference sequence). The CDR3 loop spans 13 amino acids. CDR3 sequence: CAWSGDTTYEQYF. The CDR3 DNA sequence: TGTGCCTGGAGTGGGGACACAACCTACGAGCAGTACTTC.

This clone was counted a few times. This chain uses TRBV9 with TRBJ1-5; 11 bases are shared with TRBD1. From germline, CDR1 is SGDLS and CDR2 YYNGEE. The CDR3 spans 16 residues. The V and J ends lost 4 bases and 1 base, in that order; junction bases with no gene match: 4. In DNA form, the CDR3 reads TGTGCCAGCAGCCAGGGACAGGGGGTGAGCAATCAGCCCCAGCATTTT. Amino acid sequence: CASSQGQGVSNQPQHF.

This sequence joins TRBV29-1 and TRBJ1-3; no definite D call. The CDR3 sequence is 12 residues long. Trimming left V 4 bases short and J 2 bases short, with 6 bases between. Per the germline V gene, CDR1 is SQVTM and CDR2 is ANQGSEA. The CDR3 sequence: CSVAGAGNTIYF. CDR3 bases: TGCAGCGTTGCTGGGGCTGGAAACACCATATATTTT. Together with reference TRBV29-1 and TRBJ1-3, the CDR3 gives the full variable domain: SAVISQKPSRDICQRGTSLTIQCQVDSQVTMMFWYRQQPGQSLTLIATANQGSEATYESGFVIDKFPISRPNLTFSTLTVSNMSPEDSSIYLCSVAGAGNTIYFGEGSWLTVV.

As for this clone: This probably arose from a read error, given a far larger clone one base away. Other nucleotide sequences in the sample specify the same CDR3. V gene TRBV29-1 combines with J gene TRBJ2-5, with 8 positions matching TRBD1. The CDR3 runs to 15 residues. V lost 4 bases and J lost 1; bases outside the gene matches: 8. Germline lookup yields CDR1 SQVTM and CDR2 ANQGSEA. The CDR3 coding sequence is TGCAGCGTTGGAGGGTTGACAGGGGCCCAAGAGACCCAGTACTTC. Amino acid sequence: CSVGGLTGAQETQYF.

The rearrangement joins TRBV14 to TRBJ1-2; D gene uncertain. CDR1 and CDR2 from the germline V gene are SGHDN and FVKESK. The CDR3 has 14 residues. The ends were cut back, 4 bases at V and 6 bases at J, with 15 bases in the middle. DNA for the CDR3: TGTGCCAGCAGCCCCCGGGCTTTACCGGATGGCTACACCTTC. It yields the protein CASSPRALPDGYTF.

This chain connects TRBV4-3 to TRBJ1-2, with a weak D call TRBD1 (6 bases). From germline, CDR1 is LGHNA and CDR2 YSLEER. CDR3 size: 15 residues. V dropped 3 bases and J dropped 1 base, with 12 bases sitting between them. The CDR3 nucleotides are TGCGCCAGCAGCCAGTCCGGGGGCGGTAACTATGGCTACACCTTC. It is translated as CASSQSGGGNYGYTF.

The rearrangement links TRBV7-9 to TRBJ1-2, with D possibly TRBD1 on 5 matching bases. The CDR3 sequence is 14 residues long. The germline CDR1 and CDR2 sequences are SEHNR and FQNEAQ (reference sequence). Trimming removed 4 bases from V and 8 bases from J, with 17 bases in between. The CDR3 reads CASSSSPGRVGYTF. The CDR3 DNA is TGTGCCAGCAGCTCCAGCCCGGGGCGGGTAGGCTACACCTTC.

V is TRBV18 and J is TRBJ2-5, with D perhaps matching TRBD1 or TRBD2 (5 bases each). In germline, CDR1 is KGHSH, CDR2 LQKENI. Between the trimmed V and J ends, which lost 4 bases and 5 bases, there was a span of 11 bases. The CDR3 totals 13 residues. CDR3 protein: CASSLYEGETQYF. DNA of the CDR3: TGTGCCAGCTCACTCTATGAGGGGGAGACCCAGTACTTC.

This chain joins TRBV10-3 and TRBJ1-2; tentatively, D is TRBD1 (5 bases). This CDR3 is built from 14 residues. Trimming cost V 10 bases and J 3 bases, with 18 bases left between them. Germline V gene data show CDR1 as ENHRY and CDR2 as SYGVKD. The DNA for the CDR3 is TGTGCCACCAATAATCCCTCGGGGGACTATGGCTACACCTTC. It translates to CATNNPSGDYGYTF.

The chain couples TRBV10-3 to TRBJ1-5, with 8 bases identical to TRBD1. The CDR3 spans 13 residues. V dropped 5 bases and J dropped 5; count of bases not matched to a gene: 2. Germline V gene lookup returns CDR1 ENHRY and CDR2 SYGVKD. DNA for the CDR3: TGTGCCATCAGTCCGGGACAGGATCAGCCCCAGCATTTT. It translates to CAISPGQDQPQHF.

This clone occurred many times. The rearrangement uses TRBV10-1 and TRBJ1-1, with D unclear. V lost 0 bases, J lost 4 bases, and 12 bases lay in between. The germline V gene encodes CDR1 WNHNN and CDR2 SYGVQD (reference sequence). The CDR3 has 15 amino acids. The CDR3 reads CASSESKGESTEAFF. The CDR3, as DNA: TGCGCCAGCAGTGAGTCGAAAGGTGAAAGCACTGAAGCTTTCTTT.

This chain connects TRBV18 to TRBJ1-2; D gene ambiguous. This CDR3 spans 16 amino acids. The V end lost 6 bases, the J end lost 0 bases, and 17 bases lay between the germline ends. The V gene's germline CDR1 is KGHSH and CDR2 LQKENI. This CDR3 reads CASSQFAVDTNYGYTF. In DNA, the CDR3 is TGTGCCAGCTCTCAGTTTGCCGTCGACACTAACTATGGCTACACCTTC.

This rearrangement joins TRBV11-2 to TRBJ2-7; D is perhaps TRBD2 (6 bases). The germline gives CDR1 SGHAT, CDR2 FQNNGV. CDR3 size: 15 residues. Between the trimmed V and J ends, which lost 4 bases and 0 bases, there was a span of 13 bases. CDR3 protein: CASSYLAGSSYEQYF. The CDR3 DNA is TGTGCCAGCAGCTACCTAGCCGGGAGCTCCTACGAGCAGTACTTC.

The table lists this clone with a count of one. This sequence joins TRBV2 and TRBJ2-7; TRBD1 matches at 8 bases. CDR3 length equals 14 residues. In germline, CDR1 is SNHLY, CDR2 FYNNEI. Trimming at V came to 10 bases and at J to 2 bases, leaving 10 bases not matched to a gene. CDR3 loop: CATKQDRATYEQYF. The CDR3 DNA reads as TGTGCCACCAAGCAGGACAGGGCAACCTACGAGCAGTACTTC.

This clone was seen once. The CDR3 nucleotides are TGCAGCGTCTGGGCCCCACTTGTAGGGCAGTACTTC. It codes for CSVWAPLVGQYF. The chain combines TRBV29-1 with TRBJ2-7; D gene uncertain. The CDR3 runs to 12 residues. Trimming left V 6 bases short and J 9 bases short, with 18 bases between. CDR1 SQVTM and CDR2 ANQGSEA come from the germline V gene.

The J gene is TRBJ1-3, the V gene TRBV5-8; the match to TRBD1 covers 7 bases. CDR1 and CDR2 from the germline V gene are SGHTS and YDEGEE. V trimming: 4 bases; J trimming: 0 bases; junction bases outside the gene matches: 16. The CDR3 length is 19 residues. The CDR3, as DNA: TGTGCCAGCAGCACAGGGACAGCTTCACCCTGGGGCTCTGGAAACACCATATATTTT. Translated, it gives CASSTGTASPWGSGNTIYF.

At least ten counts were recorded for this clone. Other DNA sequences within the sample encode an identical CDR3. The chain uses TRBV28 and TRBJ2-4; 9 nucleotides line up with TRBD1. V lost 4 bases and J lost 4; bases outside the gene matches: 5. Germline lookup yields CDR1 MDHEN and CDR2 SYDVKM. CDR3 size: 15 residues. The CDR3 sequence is CASSSSGTGKNIQYF. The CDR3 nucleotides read TGTGCCAGCAGTTCCTCCGGGACAGGGAAAAACATTCAGTACTTC.

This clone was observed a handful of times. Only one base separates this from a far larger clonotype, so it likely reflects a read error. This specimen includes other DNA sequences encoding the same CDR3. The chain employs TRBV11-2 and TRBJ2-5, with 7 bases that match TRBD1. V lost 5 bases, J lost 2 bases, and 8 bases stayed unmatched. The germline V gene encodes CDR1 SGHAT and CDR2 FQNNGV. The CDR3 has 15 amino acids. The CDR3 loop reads CASSLAGTAQETQYF. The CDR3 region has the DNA TGTGCCAGCAGCCTAGCCGGGACAGCACAAGAGACCCAGTACTTC.

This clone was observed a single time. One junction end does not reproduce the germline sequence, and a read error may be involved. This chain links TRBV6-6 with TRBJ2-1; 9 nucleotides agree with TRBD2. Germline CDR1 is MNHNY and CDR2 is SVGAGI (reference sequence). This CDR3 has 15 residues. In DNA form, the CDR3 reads TGTGCCAACAGTTACGGAGCGGGGGGTTACAATGAGCAGTTCTTC. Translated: CANSYGAGGYNEQFF.